These T cell receptor beta chains were read from a single sample in a study of metastatic and nonmetastatic thyroid tumors. With MiXCR, TCRdb reprocessed the PCR reads. The table records around 31,000 clones, 25% to 30% of them present only once. Sequenced input: blood. Source of these receptors: a female donor with papillary thyroid cancer or a benign thyroid nodule (not recorded which). Some clones in this sample may be carry-over from other donors' samples. CDR3s include the opening cysteine and the closing phenylalanine or tryptophan. A D gene is named only where the DNA matches it firmly. Size tells how often a clone was seen (once, few, many) or the class of an expanded clone, and some rows leave it out.

D gene	V gene	clone size	J gene	CDR3 protein	CDR3 DNA
.	TRBV5-1	.	TRBJ2-3	CASSPSGGGGDTQYF	TGCGCCAGCAGCCCCTCGGGGGGCGGGGGAGATACGCAGTATTTT
TRBD2	TRBV5-1	.	TRBJ2-3	CASSLEVSGGKDTQYF	TGCGCCAGCAGTTTGGAGGTCAGCGGGGGTAAGGATACGCAGTATTTT
.	TRBV2	.	TRBJ1-3	CASSFDGGNTIYF	TGTGCCAGCAGTTTCGACGGGGGAAACACCATATATTTT
TRBD1	TRBV6-5	.	TRBJ1-6	CASSYAGTGGSPLHF	TGTGCCAGCAGTTACGCCGGGACAGGGGGTTCACCCCTCCACTTT
TRBD2	TRBV4-2	.	TRBJ2-3	CASSHSGGAGDTQYF	TGTGCCAGCAGCCACTCCGGGGGGGCGGGAGATACGCAGTATTTT
.	TRBV11-2	.	TRBJ2-7	CASSSGAASSYEQYF	TGTGCCAGCAGCTCAGGAGCAGCCAGCTCCTACGAGCAGTACTTC
TRBD1	TRBV6-4	many	TRBJ1-2	CASSDSKGQGAINYGYTF	TGTGCCAGCAGTGACTCGAAGGGACAGGGGGCTATTAACTATGGCTACACCTTC
.	TRBV7-2	.	TRBJ1-2	CASSGGGHLYGYTF	TGTGCCAGCAGCGGGGGAGGACACCTCTATGGCTACACCTTC
.	TRBV11-3	few	TRBJ2-3	CASSLSGVTDTQYF	TGTGCCAGCAGCTTGAGTGGGGTCACAGATACGCAGTATTTT
.	TRBV12-3/TRBV12-4	.	TRBJ1-1	CASSTDTNTEAFF	TGTGCCAGCAGTACCGACACGAACACTGAAGCTTTCTTT
.	TRBV29-1	many	TRBJ1-2	CSAKDTKGYGYTF	TGCAGCGCCAAGGATACGAAAGGCTATGGCTACACCTTC
TRBD1	TRBV4-1	medium-sized	TRBJ2-3	CASSQIQGAADTQYF	TGCGCCAGCAGCCAAATACAGGGGGCGGCAGATACGCAGTATTTT
.	TRBV11-2	.	TRBJ2-2	CASSLINTGELFF	TGTGCCAGCAGCTTGATTAACACCGGGGAGCTGTTTTTT
TRBD2	TRBV11-2	.	TRBJ2-1	CASSLIGTSGSREQFF	TGTGCCAGCAGCTTGATCGGGACTAGCGGGAGCAGAGAGCAGTTCTTC
.	TRBV3-1	few	TRBJ2-2	CASSSRAWDNHDPGELFF	TGTGCCAGCAGCTCGAGGGCATGGGACAACCATGACCCCGGGGAGCTGTTTTTT
.	TRBV7-2	medium-sized	TRBJ2-2	CASSPYHGELFF	TGTGCCAGCAGTCCATATCACGGGGAGCTGTTTTTT
TRBD1	TRBV24-1	few	TRBJ2-7	CATSDPAQGNEQYF	TGTGCCACCAGTGATCCGGCACAGGGGAACGAGCAGTACTTC
.	TRBV27	few	TRBJ1-5	CASSSLRPGNQPQHF	TGTGCCAGCAGTTCCTTGCGACCGGGCAATCAGCCCCAGCATTTT
TRBD2	TRBV6-2/TRBV6-3	medium-sized	TRBJ2-7	CASSYTPGTSDYEQYF	TGTGCCAGCAGTTACACTCCCGGGACTAGCGACTACGAGCAGTACTTC
TRBD2	TRBV5-1	.	TRBJ2-1	CASSSGGRVVNEQFF	TGCGCCAGCAGCTCGGGCGGGAGGGTTGTAAATGAGCAGTTCTTC
.	TRBV19	many	TRBJ2-1	CASSIPGDAYNEQFF	TGTGCCAGTAGTATTCCTGGGGACGCCTACAATGAGCAGTTCTTC
TRBD1	TRBV7-3	medium-sized	TRBJ1-2	CASSPGQGTVYGYTF	TGTGCCAGCAGCCCAGGACAGGGAACTGTCTATGGCTACACCTTC
TRBD2	TRBV6-4	.	TRBJ2-1	CASSELSGRGSSEQFF	TGTGCCAGCAGTGAACTCAGCGGGAGGGGCTCGAGTGAGCAGTTCTTC
.	TRBV10-3	.	TRBJ1-6	CAISHEDSPLHF	TGTGCCATCAGTCACGAGGATTCACCCCTCCACTTT
TRBD2	TRBV4-3	many	TRBJ2-7	CASSRTSGYEQYF	TGCGCCAGCAGCCGGACTAGCGGTTACGAGCAGTACTTC
.	TRBV6-1	.	TRBJ1-3	CASSPFDSSGNTIYF	TGTGCCAGCAGTCCCTTTGACAGCTCTGGAAACACCATATATTTT
TRBD1	TRBV10-3	.	TRBJ1-5	CAIADREGNQPQHF	TGTGCCATTGCCGACAGGGAGGGTAATCAGCCCCAGCATTTT
TRBD1	TRBV7-9	.	TRBJ2-7	CASSFGQGSPHEQYF	TGTGCCAGCAGCTTTGGACAGGGGTCCCCCCACGAGCAGTACTTC
.	TRBV7-9	few	TRBJ2-7	CASQAGSGEQYF	TGTGCCAGCCAGGCGGGATCCGGCGAGCAGTACTTC
TRBD1	TRBV27	.	TRBJ2-7	CASSSGTVSYEQYF	TGTGCCAGCAGTTCCGGGACAGTGTCCTACGAGCAGTACTTC
.	TRBV15	few	TRBJ2-7	CATSRSINREGGEQYF	TGTGCCACCAGCAGATCTATTAACAGGGAAGGCGGCGAGCAGTACTTC
.	TRBV6-1	.	TRBJ1-2	CASSETGPMGDGYTF	TGTGCCAGCAGTGAGACAGGACCTATGGGGGATGGCTACACCTTC
TRBD2	TRBV6-6	few	TRBJ2-3	CASSYRRTSTSTDTQYF	TGTGCCAGCAGTTACCGTCGGACTAGCACCAGCACAGATACGCAGTATTTT
TRBD2	TRBV5-1	once	TRBJ2-1	CASSLLLAGANNEQFF	TGCGCCAGCAGCTTACTCCTAGCGGGAGCAAACAATGAGCAGTTCTTC
TRBD2	TRBV11-2	few	TRBJ2-1	CASSLQAGGFYNEQFF	TGTGCCAGCAGCTTACAAGCGGGAGGGTTCTACAATGAGCAGTTCTTC
.	TRBV6-1	.	TRBJ2-7	CALLVGPTYEQYF	TGTGCCTTACTAGTGGGCCCTACCTACGAGCAGTACTTC
TRBD2	TRBV12-3/TRBV12-4	.	TRBJ2-2	CASSFPSGGPNTGELFF	TGTGCCAGCAGTTTTCCTAGCGGGGGGCCGAACACCGGGGAGCTGTTTTTT
.	TRBV5-4	.	TRBJ2-2	CASSLAGLTWNTGELFF	TGTGCCAGCAGCTTGGCCGGGCTAACCTGGAACACCGGGGAGCTGTTTTTT
.	TRBV7-9	.	TRBJ2-5	CASSQVAVMETQYF	TGTGCCAGCAGCCAGGTGGCAGTAATGGAGACCCAGTACTTC
TRBD1	TRBV6-1	.	TRBJ2-7	CASSEAWDRSYEHYF	TGTGCCAGCAGTGAAGCCTGGGACAGATCCTACGAGCATTACTTC
.	TRBV25-1	few	TRBJ2-2	CASSETGQGSTGELFF	TGTGCCAGCAGTGAGACCGGGCAGGGGTCAACCGGGGAGCTGTTTTTT